The T cell receptor beta chain described here comes from a study of cytomegalovirus exposure and HLA in healthy donors. Study-level points and caveats: Some segments of the V type, notably TRBV6-2 and TRBV6-3, were excluded as indistinguishable. A later analysis linked roughly 17,000 TCR beta sequences to HLA alleles at 0.05 false discovery rate. V- and J-gene trimming of TCR beta was linked (in a later analysis) to a missense DCLRE1C variant.

About this clone: Its antigen remains unknown.

The germline gives CDR1 SQVTM, CDR2 ANQGSEA. With 6 bases clipped from V and 5 bases from J, the junction kept 9 bases outside the gene matches. The CDR3 spans 14 residues. PCR used 60 Vbeta primers and 13 Jbeta primers. Clones were sequenced by immunoSEQ multiplex PCR, and TCRdb holds only the in-frame ones, with some missing. The listing records 60,000 to 85,000 clones. The chain couples TRBV29-1 to TRBJ1-1, with 10 bases identical to TRBD1. This clonotype was sampled from a man in his forties or fifties in good health and CMV-seropositive. The sequenced sample consisted of PBMCs. The CDR3: CSVKGTGVETEAFF. Here the CDR3 DNA reads TGCAGCGTGAAAGGGACAGGGGTTGAAACTGAAGCTTTCTTT.